Presented here are 22 T cell receptor beta chains from one specimen sequenced in a study of shared clonotypes between healthy human individuals. The method was immunoSEQ multiplex PCR; TCRdb's version includes in-frame clones alone and lacks a portion of them. The table shows over 2 million clones, with about 95% occurring only once. Sequenced sample: naive CD4+ T cells sorted from blood. Subset: CD45RA+ positively selected. These receptors all come from a man between 18 and 35 years old in good health.

The rearrangement links TRBV18 to TRBJ2-3, with a possible D match to TRBD2 (6 bases). The V and J ends lost 5 bases and 4 bases respectively, with 16 bases between them. The CDR3 totals 15 residues. Germline V gives CDR1 KGHSH, CDR2 LQKENI. In nucleotides, the CDR3 is TGTGCCAGCTCATCCCCACGGGGGAAGGCAGATACGCAGTATTTT. This encodes CASSSPRGKADTQYF.

V is TRBV25-1 and J is TRBJ1-2; D perhaps matches TRBD1 (5 bases). This CDR3 spans 16 amino acids. Trimming stripped 1 base from V and 4 bases from J, with 16 bases between. Germline lookup yields CDR1 MGHDK and CDR2 SYGVNS. The CDR3 DNA follows: TGTGCCAGCAGTGAATCGATGACTGGGGGAGGCTATGGCTACACCTTC. Translation gives CASSESMTGGGYGYTF.

Turning to this clone: Germline and junction disagree at one end, which may indicate a read error. CDR3 amino acids: CANSQDQAGVGEQYF. Here the CDR3 DNA reads TGCGCCAACAGCCAAGACCAGGCAGGGGTTGGCGAGCAGTACTTC. The rearrangement uses TRBV4-3 and TRBJ2-7; tentatively, D is TRBD1 (6 bases). The CDR3 is 15 amino acids. CDR1 is LGHNA, CDR2 YSLEER, per germline.

The V call is TRBV5-6, the J call TRBJ1-6; D is undetermined. Looked up from germline, CDR1 is SGHDT and CDR2 is YYEEEE. Trimming pared 6 bases from V and 8 bases from J, leaving 12 bases between. This CDR3 spans 13 amino acids. CDR3 protein: CASTRAADSPLHF. The CDR3 coding sequence is TGTGCCAGCACGCGGGCCGCGGATTCACCCCTCCACTTT. Combining the CDR3 with reference TRBV5-6 and TRBJ1-6 gives the whole variable domain DAGVTQSPTHLIKTRGQQVTLRCSPKSGHDTVSWYQQALGQGPQFIFQYYEEEERQRGNFPDRFSGHQFPNYSSELNVNALLLGDSALYLCASTRAADSPLHFGNGTRLTVT.

The V gene is TRBV6-5, the J gene TRBJ1-4, with D hard to call. V lost 7 bases and J lost 8, with 11 bases in between. The CDR3 contains 12 residues. From germline, CDR1 is MNHEY and CDR2 SVGAGI. CDR3 sequence: CASKEVGEKLFF. The DNA of the CDR3 is TGTGCCAGCAAGGAGGTGGGCGAAAAACTGTTTTTT.

This sequence joins TRBV9 and TRBJ2-2, with D unresolved. The CDR3 is 14 residues long. With 3 bases removed from V and 5 bases from J, the gap between germline ends came to 11 bases. Germline CDR1 reads SGDLS; CDR2 reads YYNGEE. The CDR3 bases are TGTGCCAGCAGCGGAGAAACGTGGACCGGGGAGCTGTTTTTT. Translation gives CASSGETWTGELFF.

CDR3 protein: CASSALGTPSTDTQYF. Written as DNA, the CDR3 is TGTGCCAGCAGCGCACTAGGGACCCCAAGCACAGATACGCAGTATTTT. This rearrangement joins TRBV9 to TRBJ2-3; possibly TRBD1 or TRBD2 for D (5 bases each). Germline values: CDR1 SGDLS, CDR2 YYNGEE. V shed 3 bases and J shed 0 bases, with 14 bases lying between them. CDR3 length equals 16 residues.

The rearrangement joins TRBV6-1 to TRBJ1-2; possibly TRBD1 for D (5 bases). Trimming took 5 bases from V and 14 from J, leaving 15 bases between them. Germline assignment: CDR1 MNHNS and CDR2 SASEGT. The CDR3 has 11 residues. CDR3 sequence reads: CASSKGVRTTF. CDR3 in DNA: TGTGCCAGCAGTAAAGGGGTCAGGACAACCTTC.

The chain carries TRBV6-6 and TRBJ2-2; TRBD2 is a possible D gene (5 bases). V lost 5 bases, J lost 8 bases, and 9 bases lay in between. Germline V gene lookup returns CDR1 MNHNY and CDR2 SVGAGI (reference sequence). The CDR3 sequence is 12 residues long. The CDR3 coding sequence is TGTGCCAGCAGTCCTGGCGGGGGGGAGCTGTTTTTT. Residues: CASSPGGGELFF.

Only one count was recorded for this clone. The gene calls are TRBV4-3 and TRBJ2-3, with a possible D match to TRBD2 (6 bases). The CDR3 spans 16 residues. Germline CDR1 and CDR2: LGHNA and YSLEER. With 3 bases removed from V and 1 base from J, the gap between germline ends came to 14 bases. The CDR3 protein is CASSQGSVAGTDTQYF. CDR3 nucleotides: TGCGCCAGCAGCCAGGGGTCGGTAGCGGGCACAGATACGCAGTATTTT.

The gene calls are TRBV28 and TRBJ2-1; tentatively, D is TRBD1 or TRBD2 (5 bases each). The germline gives CDR1 MDHEN, CDR2 SYDVKM. V lost 8 bases to trimming and J lost 0 bases, with 23 bases between them. The CDR3 is 18 amino acids. In DNA form, the CDR3 reads TGTGCCAGCGAAGCTTTGGGTTGGGCAGGGAGCTCCTACAATGAGCAGTTCTTC. Its translation: CASEALGWAGSSYNEQFF. The entire variable domain, with the rest obtained from reference TRBV28 and TRBJ2-1, is as follows: DVKVTQSSRYLVKRTGEKVFLECVQDMDHENMFWYRQDPGLGLRLIYFSYDVKMKEKGDIPEGYSVSREKKERFSLILESASTNQTSMYLCASEALGWAGSSYNEQFFGPGTRLTVL.

The rearrangement uses TRBV19 and TRBJ2-1; tentative D call: TRBD1 (6 bases). V gave up 8 bases and J gave up 4 bases, with 12 bases separating them. From germline, CDR1 is LNHDA and CDR2 SQIVND (reference sequence). This CDR3 spans 13 amino acids. The CDR3 reads CASQGNGYNEQFF. In DNA, the CDR3 is TGTGCCAGTCAGGGGAACGGGTACAATGAGCAGTTCTTC.

In this sample, this clone turned up once. The V and J genes are TRBV5-1 and TRBJ1-5; 8 bases map to TRBD1. With V trimmed by 0 bases and J by 4 bases, 3 bases remained unmatched. Germline loops: CDR1 SGHRS, CDR2 YFSETQ. The length of the CDR3 is 15 residues. CDR3 in DNA: TGCGCCAGCAGCTTGGGGACAGGGACGAATCAGCCCCAGCATTTT. As protein: CASSLGTGTNQPQHF.

The V gene is TRBV6-6, the J gene TRBJ2-1; 8 nucleotides agree with TRBD2. The germline V gene has CDR1 MNHNY and CDR2 SVGAGI (reference sequence). V was pared by 8 bases and J by 3 bases, with 6 bases of the junction left unmatched. CDR3 length: 14 amino acids. The CDR3 region has the DNA TGTGCCAGCCGTAGCGGGGCCGTCTACAATGAGCAGTTCTTC. Amino acid sequence: CASRSGAVYNEQFF.

The CDR3 reads CATSRGGGLADTQYF. As DNA, the CDR3 is TGTGCCACCAGCAGAGGGGGAGGGCTGGCAGATACGCAGTATTTT. V usage is TRBV15 and J usage is TRBJ2-3, with 7 nucleotides matching TRBD2. Germline loops: CDR1 LNHNV, CDR2 YYDKDF (reference sequence). With V trimmed by 1 base and J by 4 bases, 5 bases remained unmatched. CDR3 length equals 15 residues.

This chain connects TRBV19 to TRBJ1-5; D gene ambiguous. V lost 3 bases and J lost 10, with 10 bases in between. The CDR3 totals 12 residues. Germline assignment: CDR1 LNHDA and CDR2 SQIVND (reference sequence). CDR3 in amino acids: CASSMWSSPQHF. In nucleotides, the CDR3 is TGTGCCAGTAGTATGTGGTCCTCCCCCCAGCATTTT.

This clone was observed once. The V gene is TRBV7-2, the J gene TRBJ2-7; 10 positions match TRBD2. This CDR3 is 18 amino acids long. Germline V gene sequence: CDR1 SGHTA, CDR2 FQGNSA. The J segment lost 1 base and the V segment lost 0 bases, leaving 9 bases of the junction unmatched. CDR3 bases: TGTGCCAGCAGCTTAGCCCCGGAGACTAGCGGGTCGTCCTACGAGCAGTACTTC. Its protein product is CASSLAPETSGSSYEQYF.

The chain is built from TRBV30 and TRBJ1-2; the D is unclear. In germline, CDR1 is GTSNPN, CDR2 SVGIG (reference sequence). This CDR3 has 13 amino acids. Trimming removed 0 bases at V and 3 bases at J, with 8 bases between. CDR3 in DNA: TGTGCCTGGAGTGTTGGATTACACTATGGCTACACCTTC. Its protein is CAWSVGLHYGYTF.

As to this clone: Different DNA sequences within this sample yield the same CDR3. This chain joins TRBV19 and TRBJ1-2; D is unclear. The CDR3 consists of 13 residues. V was shortened by 1 base and J by 7 bases, with 10 bases between the two germline ends. The V gene's germline CDR1 is LNHDA and CDR2 SQIVND (reference sequence). The CDR3: CASSIVTGGGYTF. The CDR3 DNA sequence: TGTGCCAGTAGTATAGTCACCGGCGGTGGCTACACCTTC.

The chain carries TRBV14 and TRBJ2-7; 9 bases match TRBD1. The CDR3 covers 13 residues. Trimming removed 3 bases from V and 5 bases from J; junction bases left unmatched: 2. In germline, CDR1 is SGHDN, CDR2 FVKESK. For the CDR3, the DNA is TGTGCCAGCAGCCACCGGACAGGGGACGAGCAGTACTTC. This codes for CASSHRTGDEQYF.

Notes on this clone: This sequence may be a read error, since a much larger clone differs from it by one base. Other DNA sequences in the same sample also yield this CDR3. The rearrangement joins TRBV7-2 to TRBJ2-7; D is possibly TRBD2 (5 bases). The length of the CDR3 is 13 residues. The germline CDR1 and CDR2 sequences are SGHTA and FQGNSA. V was shortened by 6 bases and J by 0 bases, with 9 bases between the two germline ends. The CDR3 DNA sequence: TGTGCCAGCAGTAGTGGGAGCTCCTACGAGCAGTACTTC. Translated: CASSSGSSYEQYF.

The chain has TRBV5-1 and TRBJ2-7, with unresolved D. Germline V CDR1 and CDR2: SGHRS, YFSETQ. The germline V and J ends were trimmed by 0 bases and 6 bases, with 7 bases remaining between them. The CDR3 has 12 amino acids. This CDR3 reads CASSLGKAEQYF. The DNA of the CDR3 is TGCGCCAGCAGCTTGGGTAAGGCCGAGCAGTACTTC.